This is a list of T cell receptor beta chains from one sample in a study of blood T cell repertoires in COVID-19. Only in-frame clones appear in the TCRdb table, and some are missing; sequencing was by immunoSEQ multiplex PCR. The data show tens of thousands of clones, 60% to 85% seen once. Specimen: peripheral blood. These receptor sequences come from a human donor in a cohort sampled during active COVID-19. The CDR3 runs from the conserved cysteine through the conserved F or W. A D gene is named only where the DNA matches it firmly. Rows may omit the clone size; those that give it use once, few, many or a size class.

V gene	D gene	J gene	clone size	CDR3 DNA	CDR3 protein
TRBV5-1	-	TRBJ2-3	-	TGCGCCAGCAGCTACGCTACCTCAGATACGCAGTATTTT	CASSYATSDTQYF
TRBV2	-	TRBJ2-1	-	TGTGCCACCTCCCTGGGGGGAGGGCAGTTCTTC	CATSLGGGQFF
TRBV7-9	-	TRBJ2-3	few	TGTGCCAGCAGCCCTATGGGGCTAACAACTCCAGATACGCAGTATTTT	CASSPMGLTTPDTQYF
TRBV9	TRBD2	TRBJ2-3	-	TGTGCCAGCAGTAGTAGCGGGAGTTGGGTGGATACGCAGTATTTT	CASSSSGSWVDTQYF
TRBV6-5	-	TRBJ2-3	-	TGTGCCAGCAGTTACGGACTACCCACAGATACGCAGTATTTT	CASSYGLPTDTQYF
TRBV14	TRBD1	TRBJ2-5	-	TGTGCCAGCACCGGACAGGGGAATTTTGAGACCCAGTACTTC	CASTGQGNFETQYF
TRBV24-1	TRBD2	TRBJ2-1	-	TGTGCCACCAGTGATTTACGGACTAGCGGGAGTCCCTACAATGAGCAGTTCTTC	CATSDLRTSGSPYNEQFF
TRBV19	-	TRBJ2-2	few	TGTGCCAGTAGTATCGGCGGGGACGCTTGGGACGGGGAGCTGTTTTTT	CASSIGGDAWDGELFF
TRBV19	TRBD2	TRBJ2-2	-	TGTGCCAGTAGTTTAAAAGGACTAGCGGGAGGGCCTGGCCCCGGGGAGCTGTTTTTT	CASSLKGLAGGPGPGELFF
TRBV5-1	-	TRBJ2-5	-	TGCGCCAGTTCCGGTGAGGGCTACGAGACCCAGTACTTC	CASSGEGYETQYF
TRBV7-3	TRBD2	TRBJ2-7	-	TGTGCCAGCAGGGAGTCTAGCGGGAGTCAATACGAGCAGTACTTC	CASRESSGSQYEQYF
TRBV7-9	-	TRBJ2-2	-	TGTGCCAGCAGCTTAGCACTAGGGACGAACACCGGGGAGCTGTTTTTT	CASSLALGTNTGELFF
TRBV2	-	TRBJ2-1	-	TGTGCCAGCCTCCGCAATCTAGCTATCTACAATGAGCAGTTCTTC	CASLRNLAIYNEQFF
TRBV2	TRBD1	TRBJ1-6	-	TGTGCCAGCAGTGAAAGGGGACAGGGAAATTCACCCCTCCACTTT	CASSERGQGNSPLHF
TRBV28	TRBD2	TRBJ2-5	-	TGTGCCAGCACAAGGACTAGATGGGAGACCCAGTACTTC	CASTRTRWETQYF
TRBV24-1	-	TRBJ2-5	-	TGTGCCACCAGTGGCCCGCAGGCAAATAACAGGCAGACCCAGTACTTC	CATSGPQANNRQTQYF
TRBV6-1	TRBD2	TRBJ2-2	once	TGTGCCAGCAGTGGCCCACGGACTAGCGGGAGGGCGTCCGGGGAGCTGTTTTTT	CASSGPRTSGRASGELFF
TRBV27	-	TRBJ2-3	-	TGTGCCAGCAGTTTCTCGAGGGTAAATACGCAGTATTTT	CASSFSRVNTQYF
TRBV28	-	TRBJ1-2	-	TGTGCCAGCAGCTCTAGACTCTATGGCTACACCTTC	CASSSRLYGYTF
TRBV7-2	-	TRBJ2-1	-	TGTGCCAGCAGCTTAGTGGTCGGTAGCTCCTACAATGAGCAGTTCTTC	CASSLVVGSSYNEQFF
TRBV12-3/TRBV12-4	-	TRBJ1-2	-	TGTGCCAGCAAACTTTGGGGGGGACATGGCTACACCTTC	CASKLWGGHGYTF
TRBV27	TRBD2	TRBJ2-3	-	TGTGCCAGCAGTCTTGGGGGAGGGCGGACAGATACGCAGTATTTT	CASSLGGGRTDTQYF
TRBV20-1	-	TRBJ2-4	-	TGCAGTGCTAGTAGGGGGTTAGCCAAAAACATTCAGTACTTC	CSASRGLAKNIQYF
TRBV30	-	TRBJ1-2	-	TGTGCCTGGACCCGACAGATCCTTTATGGCTACACCTTC	CAWTRQILYGYTF
TRBV18	TRBD2	TRBJ2-2	few	TGTGCCAGCTCACCGACTAGCGGGAGTTCTACCGGGGAGCTGTTTTTT	CASSPTSGSSTGELFF
TRBV4-3	-	TRBJ1-1	-	TGCGCCAGCAGCCAGGAAATACCAGGGTACCTGAACACTGAAGCTTTCTTT	CASSQEIPGYLNTEAFF
TRBV7-9	-	TRBJ2-3	-	TGTGCCAGCAGCTTTGACCGGGGTACGCAGTATTTT	CASSFDRGTQYF
TRBV7-9	-	TRBJ2-7	few	TGTGCCACCGGGAGGACAGCCTACGAGCAGTACTTC	CATGRTAYEQYF
TRBV6-5	TRBD1	TRBJ1-1	-	TGTGCCAGCAGAGACAGGGGGACGAACACTGAAGCTTTCTTT	CASRDRGTNTEAFF
TRBV2	TRBD2	TRBJ2-7	-	TGTGCCAGCAGTGAAGCGGGGCGCGGGAGTCTCGACGAGCAGTACTTC	CASSEAGRGSLDEQYF
TRBV4-1	-	TRBJ1-1	-	TGCGCCAGCAGCCAAGATCTACACCGAGGAGGGAACACTGAAGCTTTCTTT	CASSQDLHRGGNTEAFF
TRBV7-6	-	TRBJ2-3	-	TGTGCCAGCGCCGGGTCCCGCACAGATACGCAGTATTTT	CASAGSRTDTQYF
TRBV18	-	TRBJ2-1	few	TGTGCCAGCTCACCACTCGCGGGGGCGGGAGCCCCCAATGAGCAGTTCTTC	CASSPLAGAGAPNEQFF
TRBV6-2/TRBV6-3	-	TRBJ1-5	-	TGTGCCAGCAGTTTCCCACAGGACATGGTTCAGCCCCAGCATTTT	CASSFPQDMVQPQHF
TRBV21-1	-	TRBJ2-7	-	TGTGCCAGCAGCAAAGATCCAGCGGGAGGGCCGGGAGGGTTCTACGAGCAGTACTTC	CASSKDPAGGPGGFYEQYF
TRBV28	-	TRBJ2-7	few	TGTGCCAGCAGATTGACGGGGGAGACCTACGAGCAGTACTTC	CASRLTGETYEQYF
TRBV3-1/TRBV3-2	TRBD1	TRBJ2-7	-	TGTGCCAGCAGCCAAGGGGACAGGGGCTCCTACGAGCAGTACTTC	CASSQGDRGSYEQYF
TRBV7-2	-	TRBJ2-5	-	TGTGCCAGCAGCTGGGCGTCCGAACAAGAGACCCAGTACTTC	CASSWASEQETQYF